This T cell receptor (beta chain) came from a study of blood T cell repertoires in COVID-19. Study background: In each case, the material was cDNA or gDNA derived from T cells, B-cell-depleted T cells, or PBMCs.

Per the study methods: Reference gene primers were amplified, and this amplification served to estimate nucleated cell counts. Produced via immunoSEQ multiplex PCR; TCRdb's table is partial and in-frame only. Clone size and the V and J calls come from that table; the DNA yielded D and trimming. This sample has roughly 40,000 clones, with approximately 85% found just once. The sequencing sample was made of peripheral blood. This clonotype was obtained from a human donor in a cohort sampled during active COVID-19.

The CDR3 loop reads CASRVASGYNEQFF. As DNA, the CDR3 is TGCGCCAGCAGAGTGGCTAGCGGATACAATGAGCAGTTCTTC. This chain joins TRBV5-1 and TRBJ2-1; 7 nucleotides align to TRBD2. The length of the CDR3 is 14 residues. CDR1 is SGHRS, CDR2 YFSETQ, per germline. After removal of 5 bases from V and 4 bases from J, the junction contained 6 bases not matched to a gene. The full variable domain, rest sourced from reference TRBV5-1 and TRBJ2-1, is KAGVTQTPRYLIKTRGQQVTLSCSPISGHRSVSWYQQTPGQGLQFLFEYFSETQRNKGNFPGRFSGRQFSNSRSEMNVSTLELGDSALYLCASRVASGYNEQFFGPGTRLTVL.